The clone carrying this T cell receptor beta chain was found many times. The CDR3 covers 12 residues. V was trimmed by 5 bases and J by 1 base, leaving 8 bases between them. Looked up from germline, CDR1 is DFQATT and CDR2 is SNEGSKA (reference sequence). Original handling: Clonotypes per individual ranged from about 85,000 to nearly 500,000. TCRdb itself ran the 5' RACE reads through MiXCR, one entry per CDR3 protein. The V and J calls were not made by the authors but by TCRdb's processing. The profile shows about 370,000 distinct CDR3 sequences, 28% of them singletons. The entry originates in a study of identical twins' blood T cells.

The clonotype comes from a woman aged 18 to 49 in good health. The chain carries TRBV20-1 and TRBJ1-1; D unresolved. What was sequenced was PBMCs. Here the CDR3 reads CSAYMANTEAFF. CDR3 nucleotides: TGCAGTGCTTACATGGCGAACACTGAAGCTTTCTTT.